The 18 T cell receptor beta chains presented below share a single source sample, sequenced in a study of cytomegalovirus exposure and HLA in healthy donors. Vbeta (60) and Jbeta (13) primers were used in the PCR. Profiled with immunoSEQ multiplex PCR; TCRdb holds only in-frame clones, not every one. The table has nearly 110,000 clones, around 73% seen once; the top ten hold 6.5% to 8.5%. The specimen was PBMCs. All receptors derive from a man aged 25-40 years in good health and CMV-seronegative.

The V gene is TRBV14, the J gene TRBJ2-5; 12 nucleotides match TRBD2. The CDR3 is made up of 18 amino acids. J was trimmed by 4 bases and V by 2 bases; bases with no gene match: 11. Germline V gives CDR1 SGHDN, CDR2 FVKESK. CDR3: CASSQRGLAGTGGETQYF. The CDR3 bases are TGTGCCAGCAGCCAAAGAGGACTAGCGGGGACGGGGGGAGAGACCCAGTACTTC.

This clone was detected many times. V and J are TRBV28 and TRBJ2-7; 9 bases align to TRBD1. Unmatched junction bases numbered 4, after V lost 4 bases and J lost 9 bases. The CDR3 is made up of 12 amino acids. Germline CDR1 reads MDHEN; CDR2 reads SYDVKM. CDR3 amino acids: CASSWGQGGQYF. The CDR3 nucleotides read TGTGCCAGCAGTTGGGGACAGGGAGGGCAGTACTTC.

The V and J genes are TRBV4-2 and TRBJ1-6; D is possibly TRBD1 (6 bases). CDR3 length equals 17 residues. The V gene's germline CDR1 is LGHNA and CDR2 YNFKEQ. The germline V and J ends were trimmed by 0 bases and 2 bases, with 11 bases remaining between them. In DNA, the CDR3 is TGTGCCAGCAGCCAAGAAGGCAGGGGTGCCTATAATTCACCCCTCCACTTT. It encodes CASSQEGRGAYNSPLHF.

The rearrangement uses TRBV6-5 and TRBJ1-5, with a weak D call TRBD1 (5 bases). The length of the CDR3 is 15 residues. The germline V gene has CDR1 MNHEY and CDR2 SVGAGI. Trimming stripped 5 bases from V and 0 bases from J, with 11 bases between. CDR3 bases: TGTGCCAGCAGTACGGGGGGGTTTAGCAATCAGCCCCAGCATTTT. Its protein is CASSTGGFSNQPQHF.

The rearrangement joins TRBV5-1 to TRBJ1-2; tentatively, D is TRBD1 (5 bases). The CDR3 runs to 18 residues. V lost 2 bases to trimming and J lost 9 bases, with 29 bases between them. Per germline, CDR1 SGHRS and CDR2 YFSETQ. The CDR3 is CASSLDTGPADTASRYTF. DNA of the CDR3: TGCGCCAGCAGCTTAGATACTGGTCCGGCGGACACCGCTAGTCGCTACACCTTC. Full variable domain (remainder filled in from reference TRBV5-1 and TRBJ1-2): KAGVTQTPRYLIKTRGQQVTLSCSPISGHRSVSWYQQTPGQGLQFLFEYFSETQRNKGNFPGRFSGRQFSNSRSEMNVSTLELGDSALYLCASSLDTGPADTASRYTFGSGTRLTVV.

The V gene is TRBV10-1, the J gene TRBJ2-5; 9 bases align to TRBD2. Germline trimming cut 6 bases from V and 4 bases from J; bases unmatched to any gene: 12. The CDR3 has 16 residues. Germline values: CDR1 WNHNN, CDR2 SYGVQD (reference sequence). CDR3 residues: CASSPGAGGPGETQYF. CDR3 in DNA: TGCGCCAGCAGCCCAGGGGCGGGAGGGCCCGGAGAGACCCAGTACTTC.

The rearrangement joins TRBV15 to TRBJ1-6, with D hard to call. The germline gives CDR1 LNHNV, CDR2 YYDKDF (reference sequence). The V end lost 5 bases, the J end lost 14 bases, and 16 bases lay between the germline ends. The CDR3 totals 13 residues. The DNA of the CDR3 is TGTGCCACCAGCGGGGAGAGCCGAGCTTCCCTCCACTTT. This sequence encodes CATSGESRASLHF.

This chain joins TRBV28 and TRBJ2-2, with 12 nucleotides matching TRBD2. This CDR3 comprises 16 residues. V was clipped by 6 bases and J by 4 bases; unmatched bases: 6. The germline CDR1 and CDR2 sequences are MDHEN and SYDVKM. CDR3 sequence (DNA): TGTGCCAGCAGACGGACTAGCGGGGTTGTCACCGGGGAGCTGTTTTTT. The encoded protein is CASRRTSGVVTGELFF.

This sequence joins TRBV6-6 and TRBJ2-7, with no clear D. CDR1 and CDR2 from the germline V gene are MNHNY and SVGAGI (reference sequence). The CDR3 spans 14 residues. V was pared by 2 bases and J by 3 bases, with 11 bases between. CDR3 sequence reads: CASSYGLENYEQYF. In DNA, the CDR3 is TGTGCCAGCAGTTACGGTCTAGAGAACTACGAGCAGTACTTC.

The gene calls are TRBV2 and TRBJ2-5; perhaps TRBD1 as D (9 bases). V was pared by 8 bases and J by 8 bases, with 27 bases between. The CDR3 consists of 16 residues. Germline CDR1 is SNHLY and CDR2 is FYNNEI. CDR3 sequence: CASGGGTGNEKRTQYF. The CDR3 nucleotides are TGTGCCAGCGGCGGGGGGACAGGGAATGAGAAGAGAACCCAGTACTTC.

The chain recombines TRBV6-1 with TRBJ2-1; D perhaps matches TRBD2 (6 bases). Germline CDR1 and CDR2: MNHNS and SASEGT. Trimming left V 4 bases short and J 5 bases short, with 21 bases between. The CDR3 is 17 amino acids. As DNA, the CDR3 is TGTGCCAGCAGTGTACCCCCGGGACTCCGATCCGACAATGAGCAGTTCTTC. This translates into CASSVPPGLRSDNEQFF.

This CDR3 is CASSLYGGQREQYF. For the CDR3, the DNA is TGTGCCAGCAGTTTATACGGGGGGCAGAGGGAGCAGTACTTC. This sequence joins TRBV27 and TRBJ2-7, with a weak D call TRBD2 (7 bases). The germline V gene has CDR1 MNHEY and CDR2 SMNVEV (reference sequence). V lost 1 base and J lost 7, with 14 bases in between. CDR3 length: 14 residues.

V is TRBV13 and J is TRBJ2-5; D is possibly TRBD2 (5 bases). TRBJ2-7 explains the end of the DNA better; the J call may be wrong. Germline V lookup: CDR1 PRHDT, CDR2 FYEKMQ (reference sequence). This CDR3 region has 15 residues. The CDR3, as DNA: TGTGCCAGCAGCCTCCGTGCTAGCAGAGACTACGAGCAGTACTTC. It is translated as CASSLRASRDYEQYF.

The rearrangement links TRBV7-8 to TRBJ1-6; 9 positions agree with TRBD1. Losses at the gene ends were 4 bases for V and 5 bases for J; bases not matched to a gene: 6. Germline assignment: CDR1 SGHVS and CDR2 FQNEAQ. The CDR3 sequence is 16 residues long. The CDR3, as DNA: TGTGCCAGCAGCTGGACAGGGGACCCAAATAATTCACCCCTCCACTTT. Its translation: CASSWTGDPNNSPLHF.

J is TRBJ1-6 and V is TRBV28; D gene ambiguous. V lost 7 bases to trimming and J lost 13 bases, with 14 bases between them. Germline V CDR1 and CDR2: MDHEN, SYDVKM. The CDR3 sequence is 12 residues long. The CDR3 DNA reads TGTGCCAGCACCTCTCTTCGGGGTCCCCTCCACTTT. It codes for CASTSLRGPLHF.

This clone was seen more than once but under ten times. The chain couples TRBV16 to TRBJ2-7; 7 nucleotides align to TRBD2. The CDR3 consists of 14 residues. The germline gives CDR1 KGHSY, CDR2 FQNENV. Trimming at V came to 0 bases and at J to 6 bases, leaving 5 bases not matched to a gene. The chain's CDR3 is CASSQSASGAEQYF. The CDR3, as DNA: TGTGCCAGCAGCCAATCCGCTAGCGGAGCCGAGCAGTACTTC.

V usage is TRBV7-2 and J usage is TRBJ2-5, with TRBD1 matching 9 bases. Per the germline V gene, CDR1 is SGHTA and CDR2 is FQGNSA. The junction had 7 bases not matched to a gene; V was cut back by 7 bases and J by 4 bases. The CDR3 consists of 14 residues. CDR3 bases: TGTGCCAGCAATACAGGGGGCAACATAGAGACCCAGTACTTC. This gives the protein CASNTGGNIETQYF. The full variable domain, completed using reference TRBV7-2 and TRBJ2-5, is GAGVSQSPSNKVTEKGKDVELRCDPISGHTALYWYRQSLGQGLEFLIYFQGNSAPDKSGLPSDRFSAERTGGSVSTLTIQRTQQEDSAVYLCASNTGGNIETQYFGPGTRLLVL.

CDR3 amino acids: CASSSGLWAGELFF. As DNA, the CDR3 is TGTGCCAGCAGTTCCGGACTGTGGGCCGGGGAGCTGTTTTTT. The rearrangement links TRBV28 to TRBJ2-2; D possibly corresponds to TRBD2 (5 bases). The CDR3 spans 14 residues. Germline loops: CDR1 MDHEN, CDR2 SYDVKM. V gave up 4 bases and J gave up 6 bases, with 12 bases separating them.